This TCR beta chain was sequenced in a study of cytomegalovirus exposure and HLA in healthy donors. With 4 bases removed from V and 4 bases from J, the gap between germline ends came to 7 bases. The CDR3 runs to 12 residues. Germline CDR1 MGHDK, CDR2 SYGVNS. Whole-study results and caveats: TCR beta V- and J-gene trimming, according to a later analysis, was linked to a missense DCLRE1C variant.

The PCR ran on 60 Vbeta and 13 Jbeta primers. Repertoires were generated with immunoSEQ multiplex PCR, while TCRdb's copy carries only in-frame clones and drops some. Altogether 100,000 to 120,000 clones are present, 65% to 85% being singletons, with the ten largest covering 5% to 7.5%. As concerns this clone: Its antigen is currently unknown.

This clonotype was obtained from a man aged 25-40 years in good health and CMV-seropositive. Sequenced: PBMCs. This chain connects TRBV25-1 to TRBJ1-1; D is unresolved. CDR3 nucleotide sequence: TGTGCCAGCAGTGCCCCAGGCACTGAAGCTTTCTTT. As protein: CASSAPGTEAFF.